These 19 T cell receptor beta chains came from one sample sequenced in a study of regulatory T cells in long-lasting Graves disease. Building the TCR beta libraries relied on iRepertoire HTBI primers, and CDR3 regions underwent Arm-PCR. TCRdb re-derived calls from the multiplex PCR reads in MiXCR, one entry per CDR3 protein. The sample lists a few hundred thousand distinct CDR3 sequences, 15% to 20% occurring once. Documented time point: newly diagnosed GD, antithyroid drugs for less than 3 months. Generation of the TCR library employed RNA extracted from PBMCs. These same records also appear under a second study, on T cells in Graves' hyperthyroidism and ophthalmopathy.

The source material was peripheral blood mononuclear cells (PBMCs), sampled at new diagnosis, from a patient treated with antithyroid drugs. Every receptor here comes from a woman aged 25 to 39 with Graves disease.

This clonotype was counted at least ten times. The chain uses TRBV27 and TRBJ1-5; possibly TRBD1 for D (5 bases). The germline V and J ends were trimmed by 4 bases and 2 bases, with 9 bases remaining between them. CDR3 size: 14 residues. Germline V gives CDR1 MNHEY, CDR2 SMNVEV (reference sequence). As DNA, the CDR3 is TGTGCCAGCAGTTCCAGACAGCGCAATCAGCCCCAGCATTTT. It is translated as CASSSRQRNQPQHF.

This clonotype has at least ten counts. The rearrangement links TRBV7-2 to TRBJ2-1, with TRBD1 as a possible D gene (6 bases). The germline V gene encodes CDR1 SGHTA and CDR2 FQGNSA. The CDR3 totals 14 residues. The V end was cut by 2 bases, the J end by 10 bases, with 15 bases between. CDR3 sequence (DNA): TGTGCCAGCAGCTTATGGCAGGGGCCTGGCGAGCAGTTCTTC. This sequence encodes CASSLWQGPGEQFF.

This clonotype was counted between two and nine times. The chain carries TRBV19 and TRBJ2-6, with D possibly TRBD1 on 5 matching bases. The ends were cut back, 6 bases at V and 0 bases at J, with 12 bases in the middle. Germline V gene lookup returns CDR1 LNHDA and CDR2 SQIVND (reference sequence). There are 16 residues in the CDR3. The CDR3 loop reads CASSLFRDSGANVLTF. The CDR3 nucleotides are TGTGCCAGTAGCCTTTTCAGGGACTCTGGGGCCAACGTCCTGACTTTC.

The CDR3 DNA reads TGTGCCAGCAGTTACGCGAATGGAGTCAGCGGGAGGGCGAGGAACGAGCAGTACTTC. Translation gives CASSYANGVSGRARNEQYF. V is TRBV6-9 and J is TRBJ2-7; TRBD2 matches at 10 bases. CDR1 MNHGY and CDR2 SVAAGI come from the germline V gene. The V and J ends lost 3 bases and 5 bases, in that order; junction bases with no gene match: 19. This CDR3 contains 19 residues.

To note about this clonotype: This may be a read error, as it is one base from a much larger clone. The genes are TRBV11-3 and TRBJ2-2; TRBD2 might be the D (6 bases). The CDR3 totals 16 residues. Germline CDR1 is SGHNT and CDR2 is YENEEA. V lost 1 base, J lost 9 bases, and 18 bases lay in between. CDR3 protein: CASSLAEGSAPRELFF. In DNA, the CDR3 is TGTGCCAGCAGCTTAGCGGAGGGGAGCGCCCCCCGGGAGCTGTTTTTT.

In its sample, this clonotype was seen many times. This chain connects TRBV7-2 to TRBJ2-5; D unclear. The germline V and J ends were trimmed by 1 base and 7 bases, with 4 bases remaining between them. The CDR3 has 11 amino acids. Germline V gene sequence: CDR1 SGHTA, CDR2 FQGNSA. CDR3 region: CASSLVGTQYF. The CDR3 DNA is TGTGCCAGCAGCTTAGTTGGGACCCAGTACTTC. Full variable domain (outside the CDR3, taken from reference TRBV7-2 and TRBJ2-5): GAGVSQSPSNKVTEKGKDVELRCDPISGHTALYWYRQSLGQGLEFLIYFQGNSAPDKSGLPSDRFSAERTGGSVSTLTIQRTQQEDSAVYLCASSLVGTQYFGPGTRLLVL.

This clonotype was seen more than once but under ten times. This chain joins TRBV19 and TRBJ1-1, with no clear D. The CDR3 spans 15 residues. Trimming cost V 3 bases and J 0 bases, with 11 bases left between them. The germline gives CDR1 LNHDA, CDR2 SQIVND (reference sequence). CDR3 loop: CASSIPQRMNTEAFF. The CDR3 DNA reads TGTGCCAGTAGTATTCCACAGAGAATGAACACTGAAGCTTTCTTT.

This clonotype was observed at least ten times. V usage is TRBV11-2 and J usage is TRBJ2-2; 9 bases line up with TRBD2. V dropped 6 bases and J dropped 2; count of bases not matched to a gene: 10. This CDR3 spans 17 amino acids. Germline CDR1 reads SGHAT; CDR2 reads FQNNGV. CDR3 residues: CASRGQRGASNTGELFF. DNA for the CDR3: TGTGCCAGCAGGGGACAGCGGGGGGCCTCTAACACCGGGGAGCTGTTTTTT.

Remarks on this clonotype: A much larger clone differs from this one at a single base, so this may be a read error. The rearrangement uses TRBV6-5 and TRBJ1-2; 7 bases fit TRBD1. Per germline, CDR1 MNHEY and CDR2 SVGAGI. The length of the CDR3 is 18 residues. DNA of the CDR3: TGTGCCAGCGGTTACTTCCCAGGGGGAATAGGACCCAACTATGGCTACACCTTC. Protein: CASGYFPGGIGPNYGYTF.

This clonotype was seen repeatedly, ten times or more. V is TRBV9 and J is TRBJ2-1, with TRBD1 matching 9 bases. The CDR3 contains 14 residues. Germline-derived CDR1 and CDR2 are SGDLS and YYNGEE. Losses at the gene ends were 4 bases for V and 8 bases for J; bases not matched to a gene: 7. CDR3 bases: TGTGCCAGCAGCCAAGGACAGGGGTGGTATGAGCAGTTCTTC. Encoded protein: CASSQGQGWYEQFF. Supplemented by reference TRBV9 and TRBJ2-1, the full variable domain reads DSGVTQTPKHLITATGQRVTLRCSPRSGDLSVYWYQQSLDQGLQFLIQYYNGEERAKGNILERFSAQQFPDLHSELNLSSLELGDSALYFCASSQGQGWYEQFFGPGTRLTVL.

V gene TRBV28 combines with J gene TRBJ1-4; D perhaps matches TRBD1 (5 bases). The CDR3 consists of 17 residues. Germline CDR1 MDHEN, CDR2 SYDVKM. V lost 5 bases, J lost 8 bases, and 24 bases lay in between. The CDR3 DNA is TGTGCCAGCAGTCCGCCTGGGGACGGGCCACCGGGGGAAAAACTGTTTTTT. Residues: CASSPPGDGPPGEKLFF.

Many counts were recorded for this clonotype. The rearrangement links TRBV5-8 to TRBJ2-3; D could derive from TRBD1 or TRBD2 (5 bases each). The CDR3 has 15 residues. Trimming stripped 4 bases from V and 4 bases from J, with 16 bases between. CDR1 and CDR2 (germline): SGHTS, YDEGEE. CDR3 protein: CASSVPGRPPDTQYF. The DNA of the CDR3 is TGTGCCAGCAGCGTGCCGGGACGGCCTCCAGATACGCAGTATTTT.

Concerning this clonotype itself: Possible read error: a much larger clone is one base away. The chain recombines TRBV6-1 with TRBJ2-2; TRBD1 or TRBD2 may be the D gene (6 bases each). CDR1 and CDR2 from the germline V gene are MNHNS and SASEGT. This CDR3 has 14 amino acids. CDR3 coding DNA: TGTGCCAGCAGTGAAGCAGGGGGTGGCGGGGAGCTGCTTTTT. This encodes CASSEAGGGGELLF.

This clonotype came up many times. This chain uses TRBV6-1 with TRBJ1-5, with D unclear. Germline CDR1 MNHNS, CDR2 SASEGT. The CDR3 is 14 amino acids. Trimming pared 7 bases from V and 3 bases from J, leaving 13 bases between. CDR3 in amino acids: CASKIRANNQPQHF. CDR3 sequence (DNA): TGTGCCAGCAAAATCCGGGCCAACAATCAGCCCCAGCATTTT.

There are a few counts of this clonotype. This chain joins TRBV5-1 and TRBJ2-7, with D hard to call. The germline V gene has CDR1 SGHRS and CDR2 YFSETQ. V lost 2 bases and J 3 bases, leaving 12 bases between the germline ends. There are 14 residues in the CDR3. The CDR3 bases are TGCGCCAGCAGCTTCACGACTGTAGTCTACGAGCAGTACTTC. It is translated as CASSFTTVVYEQYF.

On this clonotype: A much bigger clone sits one base away, suggesting this may be a read error. The chain couples TRBV24-1 to TRBJ1-3, with no clear D. This CDR3 comprises 16 residues. Trimming removed 9 bases from V and 2 bases from J, with 19 bases in between. From germline, CDR1 is KGHDR and CDR2 SFDVKD. The CDR3 spells CATETSTPLAGNTIYF. CDR3 bases: TGTGCCACCGAAACCTCCACTCCCTTGGCTGGAAACACCATATATTTT.

This chain joins TRBV5-4 and TRBJ2-2; D is unresolved. CDR3 length: 13 residues. The germline CDR1 and CDR2 sequences are SGHNT and YYREEE (reference sequence). V lost 2 bases, J lost 6 bases, and 8 bases lay in between. CDR3 DNA: TGTGCCAGCAGCTTACGTGGCGCCGGGGAGCTGTTTTTT. Residues: CASSLRGAGELFF.

This clonotype was detected many times. The CDR3 loop reads CASSQQGLNTEAFF. The CDR3 DNA follows: TGTGCCAGCAGTCAACAGGGTTTGAACACTGAAGCTTTCTTT. V is TRBV6-1 and J is TRBJ1-1, with D tentatively TRBD1 (6 bases). Trimming removed 5 bases from V and 0 bases from J, with 10 bases in between. The CDR3 extends over 14 amino acids. Germline CDR1 is MNHNS and CDR2 is SASEGT.

This clonotype was detected ten times or more. The V call is TRBV3-1, the J call TRBJ2-4; possibly TRBD2 for D (5 bases). Germline CDR1 and CDR2: LGHDT and YNNKEL (reference sequence). The CDR3 sequence is 16 residues long. The V end was cut by 3 bases, the J end by 7 bases, with 19 bases between. CDR3 coding DNA: TGTGCCAGCAGCCAGGGTACTAGAACATCGTGGAACATTCAGTACTTC. Translating gives CASSQGTRTSWNIQYF.